Listed below are T cell receptor beta chains from one sample, sequenced in a study of blood T cell repertoires in COVID-19. Here immunoSEQ multiplex PCR was the method, and the copy in TCRdb shows in-frame clones only, minus some. This sample carries a few hundred thousand clones, roughly four fifths of them seen once, and the ten largest clones take roughly 3.6%. The specimen sequenced was PBMCs or T cells enriched from blood (not recorded which). The origin of the receptors is a man in his forties or fifties who had recovered from COVID-19. The conserved cysteine and the conserved F or W are not part of the CDR3 here. The order of the fields is J gene, V gene, CDR3 protein.

>TRBJ2-3|TRBV19
ASSMTPGTSRADTQY
>TRBJ2-7|TRBV6-5
ATTGTGGSYEQY
>TRBJ1-4|TRBV28
ASSFGHNEKLF
>TRBJ2-2|TRBV5-4
ASSSASSSGSVGELF
>TRBJ2-7|TRBV30
ACPGPSVFYEQY
>TRBJ1-2|TRBV5-1
ASSLEWTATNYGYT
>TRBJ2-5|TRBV12-5
ASGLVPGTGVETQY
>TRBJ2-1|TRBV4-1
ASSQETSGGAYNEQF
>TRBJ2-7|TRBV7-9
ASSPRGSGSVYEQY
>TRBJ1-4|TRBV7-9
ASSLGAQNEKLF
>TRBJ1-4|TRBV25-1
ASSVQFGTNEKLF
>TRBJ2-1|TRBV5-1
ASSEPRGRGSYNEQF
>TRBJ1-4|TRBV9
ASSVGGRSGEKLF
>TRBJ1-1|TRBV4-1
ASSQEGDRGNTEAF
>TRBJ1-5|TRBV19
ASSIDPGANQPQH
>TRBJ2-1|TRBV5-5
ASSSQGAAYNEQF
>TRBJ1-1|TRBV3-1/TRBV3-2
ASSPRGTEAF
>TRBJ2-7|TRBV6-5
ASSYSGLAGAYEQY
>TRBJ2-2|TRBV4-3
ASSQESHAISNTGELF
>TRBJ1-1|TRBV11-3
ASSLAFSGTEAF
>TRBJ2-3|TRBV4-1
ASSQDYAGDADTQY
>TRBJ1-1|TRBV12-3/TRBV12-4
ASSLAYSTEAF
>TRBJ2-6|TRBV18
ASSPFRAAGANVLT
>TRBJ2-4|TRBV11-3
ASSLEGDALNIQY
>TRBJ2-7|TRBV18
ASSQAPGEAYEQY
>TRBJ2-7|TRBV28
ASSFLSGYEQY
>TRBJ2-3|TRBV9
ASSARGGRGTDTQY
>TRBJ1-1|TRBV11-2
ASSWRSGANTEAF
>TRBJ2-3|TRBV5-1
ARRGGGGGAGDTQY
>TRBJ1-1|TRBV18
ASSPRTGQGTEAF
>TRBJ1-2|TRBV5-1
ASSLDPGNYGYT
>TRBJ1-1|TRBV6-5
ASSVHSLNTEAF
>TRBJ1-2|TRBV3-1/TRBV3-2
ASSQVQGTGYT
>TRBJ2-7|TRBV7-8
ASRPDRGRAYEQY
>TRBJ1-4|TRBV7-9
ASSLRTGISEKLF
>TRBJ2-7|TRBV9
ASSALDRETNEQY
>TRBJ2-4|TRBV18
ASSPQEAGENIQY
>TRBJ2-7|TRBV2
ASSVLELYEQY
>TRBJ1-1|TRBV6-5
ASRKDRVNTEAF
>TRBJ2-2|TRBV27
ASSDRNGELF
>TRBJ2-7|TRBV28
ASSRLGPGQAYEQY
>TRBJ1-3|TRBV5-5
ASSLGSGLSGNTIY
>TRBJ2-4|TRBV5-1
ASSTGQWQNIQY
>TRBJ2-1|TRBV7-8
ASSVGDGTSTL
>TRBJ2-3|TRBV18
ASSPARGGPDTQY
>TRBJ2-5|TRBV27
ASSLAGGVKTQY
>TRBJ1-2|TRBV27
ASSLMGGANYGYT
>TRBJ1-3|TRBV29-1
SAQRSGNTIY
>TRBJ2-2|TRBV11-3
ASKARTGETGELF
>TRBJ1-1|TRBV30
AWSRGGDLGAF